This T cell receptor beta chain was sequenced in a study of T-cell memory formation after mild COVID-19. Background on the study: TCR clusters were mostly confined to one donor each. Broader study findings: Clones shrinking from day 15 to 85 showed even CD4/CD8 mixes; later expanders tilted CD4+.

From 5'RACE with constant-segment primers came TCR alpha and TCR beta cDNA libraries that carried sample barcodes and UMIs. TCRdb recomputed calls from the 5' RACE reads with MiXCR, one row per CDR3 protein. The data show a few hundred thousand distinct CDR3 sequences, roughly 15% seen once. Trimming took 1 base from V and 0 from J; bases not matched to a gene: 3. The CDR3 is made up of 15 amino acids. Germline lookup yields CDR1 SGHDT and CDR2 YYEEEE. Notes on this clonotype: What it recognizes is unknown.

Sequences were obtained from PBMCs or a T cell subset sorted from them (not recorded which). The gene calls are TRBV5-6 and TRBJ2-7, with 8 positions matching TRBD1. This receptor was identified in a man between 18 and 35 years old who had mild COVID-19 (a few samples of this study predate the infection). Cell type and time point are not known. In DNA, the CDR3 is TGTGCCAGCAGCTTGATCGGGACAGGCTCCTACGAGCAGTACTTC. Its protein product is CASSLIGTGSYEQYF.